This T cell receptor beta chain appears in the sequencing data of a study of molecular identifiers for immune sequencing clone quantification. In the sort, naive CD8 T cells were defined as CD8+CD4-CCR7+CD45RA+. This clonotype turned up a few times. TCRdb used MiXCR to reprocess the PCR reads, holding one entry per CDR3 protein. In the table there are more than 450,000 distinct CDR3 sequences, around 23% of which are singletons. The source material was naive CD8+ T cells from blood, with Jurkat cell RNA spiked in. As for subset: FACS-sorted CD8+CD4-CCR7+CD45RA+ naive T cells. The sequence came from a human donor in good health. Some libraries in this study had Jurkat cell RNA spiked in.

CDR3 nucleotides: TGTGCCAGCAGTTACGTCCCTAGCGGCTACAATGAGCAGTTCTTC. Translated, it gives CASSYVPSGYNEQFF. The chain uses TRBV6-2 or TRBV6-3 and TRBJ2-1, with 7 bases aligning to TRBD2. The germline CDR1 and CDR2 sequences are MNHEY and SVGEGT. The ends lost 2 bases at V and 3 bases at J; junction bases unmatched: 4. The CDR3 sequence is 15 residues long.